The clone carrying this T cell receptor beta chain was detected ten times or more. The data belong to a study of early T cells in non-severe SARS-CoV-2 infection. On the study more broadly: The study sequenced bulk RNA from unsorted whole blood, with chains unpaired.

CDR3 length equals 16 residues. J lost 5 bases, V lost 5 bases, and 14 bases had no gene match. The germline gives CDR1 SGHAT, CDR2 FQNNGV. Attachment of unique molecular identifiers to individual cDNA molecules was performed. TCRdb redid the calling of the 5' RACE reads with MiXCR, one entry per CDR3 protein. Altogether 65,000 to 75,000 distinct CDR3 sequences are present, 3.5% to 6% being singletons, with the ten largest covering roughly 3.7%. The V gene is TRBV11-2, the J gene TRBJ2-7; 8 bases agree with TRBD2. Sequencing used whole blood, obtained at baseline. The TCR comes from an adult who was a healthcare worker with PCR-confirmed SARS-CoV-2 infection or an uninfected control (not recorded which). The donor label of this sample is uncertain. The CDR3 loop reads CASSTRYSGGQNEQYF. The CDR3 nucleotides read TGTGCCAGCAGCACCCGATACTCGGGGGGGCAGAACGAGCAGTACTTC.